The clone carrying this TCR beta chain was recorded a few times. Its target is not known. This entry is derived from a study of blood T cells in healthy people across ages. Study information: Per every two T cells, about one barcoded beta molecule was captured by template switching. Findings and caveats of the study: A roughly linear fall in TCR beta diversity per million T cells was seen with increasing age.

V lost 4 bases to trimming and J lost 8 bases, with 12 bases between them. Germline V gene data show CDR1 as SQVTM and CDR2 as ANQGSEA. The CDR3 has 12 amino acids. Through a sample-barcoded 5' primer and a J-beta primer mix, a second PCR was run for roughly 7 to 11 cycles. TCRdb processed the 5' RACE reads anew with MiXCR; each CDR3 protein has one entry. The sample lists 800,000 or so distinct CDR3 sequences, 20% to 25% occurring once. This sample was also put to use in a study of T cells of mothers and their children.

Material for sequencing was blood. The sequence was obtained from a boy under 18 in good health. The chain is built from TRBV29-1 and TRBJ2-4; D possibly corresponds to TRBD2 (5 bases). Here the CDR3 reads CSVGRGSDIQYF. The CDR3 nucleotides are TGCAGCGTTGGTAGAGGGTCTGACATTCAGTACTTC.